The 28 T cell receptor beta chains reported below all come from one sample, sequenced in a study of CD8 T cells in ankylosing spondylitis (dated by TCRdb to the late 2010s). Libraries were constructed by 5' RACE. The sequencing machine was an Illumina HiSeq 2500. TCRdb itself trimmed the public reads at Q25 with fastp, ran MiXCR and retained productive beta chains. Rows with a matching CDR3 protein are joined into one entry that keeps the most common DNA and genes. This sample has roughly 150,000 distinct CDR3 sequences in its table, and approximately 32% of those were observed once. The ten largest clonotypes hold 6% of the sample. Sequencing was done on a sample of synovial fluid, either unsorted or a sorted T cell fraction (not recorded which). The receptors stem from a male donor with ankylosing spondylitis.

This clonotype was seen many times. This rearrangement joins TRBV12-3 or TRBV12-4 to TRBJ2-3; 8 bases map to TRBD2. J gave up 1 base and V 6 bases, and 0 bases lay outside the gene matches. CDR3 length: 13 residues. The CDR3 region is CASRLAGTDTQYF. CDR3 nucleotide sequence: TGTGCCAGCAGACTAGCGGGCACAGATACGCAGTATTTT.

CDR3 DNA sequence: TGCAGTGCTGCCGGGACTAGCGACTACACCGGGGAGCTGTTTTTT. The encoded protein is CSAAGTSDYTGELFF. This chain joins TRBV20-1 and TRBJ2-2; TRBD2 matches at 10 bases. J lost 3 bases, V lost 5 bases, and 6 bases had no gene match. CDR3 length: 15 amino acids. CDR1 and CDR2 from the germline V gene are DFQATT and SNEGSKA (reference sequence).

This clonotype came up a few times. DNA of the CDR3: TGTGCCACCGTGGGACTCGGGACTAGCAGTTATACGCAGTATTTT. This gives the protein CATVGLGTSSYTQYF. V gene TRBV28 combines with J gene TRBJ2-3; TRBD2 aligns across 9 bases. Germline CDR1 reads MDHEN; CDR2 reads SYDVKM. The CDR3 contains 15 residues. V lost 10 bases, J lost 7 bases, and 15 bases stayed unmatched. Together with reference TRBV28 and TRBJ2-3, the CDR3 gives the full variable domain: DVKVTQSSRYLVKRTGEKVFLECVQDMDHENMFWYRQDPGLGLRLIYFSYDVKMKEKGDIPEGYSVSREKKERFSLILESASTNQTSMYLCATVGLGTSSYTQYFGPGTRLTVL.

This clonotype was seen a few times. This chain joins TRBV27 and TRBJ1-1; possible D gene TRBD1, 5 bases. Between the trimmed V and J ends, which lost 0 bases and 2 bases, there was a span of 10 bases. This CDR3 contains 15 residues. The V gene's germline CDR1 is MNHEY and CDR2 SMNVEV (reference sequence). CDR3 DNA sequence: TGTGCCAGCAGTTTATCCGGGACGCACAACACTGAAGCTTTCTTT. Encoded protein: CASSLSGTHNTEAFF.

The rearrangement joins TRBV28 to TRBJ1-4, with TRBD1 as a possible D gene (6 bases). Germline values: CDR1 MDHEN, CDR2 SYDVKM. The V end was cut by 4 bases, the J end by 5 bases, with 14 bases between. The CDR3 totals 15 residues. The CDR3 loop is CASSSTGKSNEKLFF. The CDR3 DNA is TGTGCCAGCAGTTCCACAGGGAAGAGCAATGAAAAACTGTTTTTT.

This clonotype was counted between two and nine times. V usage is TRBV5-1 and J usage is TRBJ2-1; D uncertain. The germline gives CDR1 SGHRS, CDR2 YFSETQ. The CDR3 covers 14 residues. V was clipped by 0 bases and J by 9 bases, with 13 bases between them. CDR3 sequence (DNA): TGCGCCAGCAGCTTGGTTGACTCCATGGCTGAGCAGTTCTTC. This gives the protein CASSLVDSMAEQFF.

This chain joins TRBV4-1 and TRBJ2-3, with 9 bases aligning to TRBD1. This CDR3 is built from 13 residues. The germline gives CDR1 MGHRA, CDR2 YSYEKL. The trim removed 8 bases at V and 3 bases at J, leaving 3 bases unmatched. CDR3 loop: CASRDRETDTQYF. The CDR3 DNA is TGCGCCAGCCGGGACAGGGAAACAGATACGCAGTATTTT.

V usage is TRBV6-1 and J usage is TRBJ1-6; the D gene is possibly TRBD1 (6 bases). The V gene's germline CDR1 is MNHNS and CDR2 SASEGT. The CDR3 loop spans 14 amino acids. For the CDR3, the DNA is TGTACATGCAGGGTACAGGGCTGGAATTCACCCCTCCACTTT. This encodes CTCRVQGWNSPLHF.

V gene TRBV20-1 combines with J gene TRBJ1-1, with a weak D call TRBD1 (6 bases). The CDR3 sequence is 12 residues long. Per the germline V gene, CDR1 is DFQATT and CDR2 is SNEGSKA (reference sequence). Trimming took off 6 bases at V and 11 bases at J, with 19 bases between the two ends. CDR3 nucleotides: TGCAGTGCCGAAGAGGGGGGGTTAAGGGCTTTCTTT. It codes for CSAEEGGLRAFF.

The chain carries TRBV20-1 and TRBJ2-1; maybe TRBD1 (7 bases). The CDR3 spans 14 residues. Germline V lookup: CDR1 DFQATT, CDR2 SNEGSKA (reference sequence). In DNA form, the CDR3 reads TGCAGGGCGGAGGACAGGACGGGGGACAATGAGCAGTTCTTC. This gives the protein CRAEDRTGDNEQFF.

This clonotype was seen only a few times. The CDR3 here is CSVAGTTDTQYF. In DNA form, the CDR3 reads TGCAGCGTAGCGGGGACTACAGATACGCAGTATTTT. V usage is TRBV29-1 and J usage is TRBJ2-3, with 7 bases aligning to TRBD2. CDR1 and CDR2 from the germline V gene are SQVTM and ANQGSEA. This CDR3 spans 12 amino acids. V shed 6 bases and J 3 bases; nucleotides not matched to a gene: 3.

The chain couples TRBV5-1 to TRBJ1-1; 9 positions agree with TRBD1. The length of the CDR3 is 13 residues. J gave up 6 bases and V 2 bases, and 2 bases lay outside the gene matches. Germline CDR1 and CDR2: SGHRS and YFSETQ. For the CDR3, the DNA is TGCGCCAGCAGCTTACAGGGGGCGGCTGAAGCTTTCTTT. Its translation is CASSLQGAAEAFF.

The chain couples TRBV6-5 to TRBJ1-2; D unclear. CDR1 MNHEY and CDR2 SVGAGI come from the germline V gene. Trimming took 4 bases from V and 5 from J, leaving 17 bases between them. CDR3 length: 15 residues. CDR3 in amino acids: CASSSSWESWYGYTF. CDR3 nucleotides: TGTGCCAGCAGTTCTTCTTGGGAGTCGTGGTATGGCTACACCTTC.

The CDR3 is CASSRQGEQFF. The DNA of the CDR3 is TGTGCCAGCTCCCGACAGGGTGAGCAGTTCTTC. J is TRBJ2-1 and V is TRBV2, with 7 bases fitting TRBD1. Per germline, CDR1 SNHLY and CDR2 FYNNEI. The CDR3 has 11 amino acids. Trimming cost V 8 bases and J 9 bases; bases outside gene matches: 4.

As DNA, the CDR3 is TGTGCCAGCAGCCCGCAGGGGTGGTCCTACGAGCAGTACTTC. Protein product: CASSPQGWSYEQYF. The chain has TRBV5-5 and TRBJ2-7; a possible D gene is TRBD1 (6 bases). V lost 4 bases, J lost 1 base, and 12 bases lay in between. CDR1 is SGHKS and CDR2 is YYEKEE in the germline V gene (reference sequence). This CDR3 contains 14 residues.

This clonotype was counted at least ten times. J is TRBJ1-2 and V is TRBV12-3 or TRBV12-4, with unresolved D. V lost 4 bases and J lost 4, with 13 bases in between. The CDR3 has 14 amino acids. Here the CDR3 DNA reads TGTGCCAGCAGTTCCGGACTGAGCCTCTATGGCTACACCTTC. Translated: CASSSGLSLYGYTF.

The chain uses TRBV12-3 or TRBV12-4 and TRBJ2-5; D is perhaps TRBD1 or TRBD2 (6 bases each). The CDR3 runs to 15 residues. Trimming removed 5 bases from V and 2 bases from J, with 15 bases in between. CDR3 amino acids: CASSPQSGAQETQYF. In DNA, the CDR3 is TGTGCCAGCAGTCCCCAGTCGGGGGCACAAGAGACCCAGTACTTC.

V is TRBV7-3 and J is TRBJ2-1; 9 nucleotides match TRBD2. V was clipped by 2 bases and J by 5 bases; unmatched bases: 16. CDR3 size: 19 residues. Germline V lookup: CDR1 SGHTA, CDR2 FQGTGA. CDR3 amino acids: CASSLRGSGSEFRDNEQFF. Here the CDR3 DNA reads TGTGCCAGCAGCTTACGGGGTAGCGGGAGCGAATTCAGGGACAATGAGCAGTTCTTC.

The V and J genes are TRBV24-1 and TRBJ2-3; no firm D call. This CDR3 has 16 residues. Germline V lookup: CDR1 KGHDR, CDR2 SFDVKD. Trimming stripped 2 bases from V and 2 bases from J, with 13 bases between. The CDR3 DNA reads TGTGCCACCAGTGATTATGAGTGGGGTACCACAGATACGCAGTATTTT. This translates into CATSDYEWGTTDTQYF.

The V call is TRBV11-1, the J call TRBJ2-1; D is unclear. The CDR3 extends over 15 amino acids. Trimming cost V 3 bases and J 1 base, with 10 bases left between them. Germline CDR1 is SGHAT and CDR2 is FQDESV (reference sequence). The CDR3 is CASSFGWGSYNEQFF. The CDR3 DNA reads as TGTGCCAGCAGCTTCGGGTGGGGATCCTACAATGAGCAGTTCTTC. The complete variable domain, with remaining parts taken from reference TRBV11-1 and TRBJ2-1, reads EAEVAQSPRYKITEKSQAVAFWCDPISGHATLYWYRQILGQGPELLVQFQDESVVDDSQLPKDRFSAERLKGVDSTLKIQPAELGDSAMYLCASSFGWGSYNEQFFGPGTRLTVL.

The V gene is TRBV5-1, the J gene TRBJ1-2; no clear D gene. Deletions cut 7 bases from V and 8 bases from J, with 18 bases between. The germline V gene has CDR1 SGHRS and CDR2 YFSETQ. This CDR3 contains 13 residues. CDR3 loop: CASGIPGPSGYTF. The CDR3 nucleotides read TGCGCCAGCGGGATACCAGGTCCCTCCGGCTACACCTTC.

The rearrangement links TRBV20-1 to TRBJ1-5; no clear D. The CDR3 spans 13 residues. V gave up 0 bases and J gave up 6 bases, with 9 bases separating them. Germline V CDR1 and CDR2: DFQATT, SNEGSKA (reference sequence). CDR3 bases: TGCAGTGCTAGAGATATGCCGGGTCAGCCCCAGCATTTT. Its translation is CSARDMPGQPQHF.

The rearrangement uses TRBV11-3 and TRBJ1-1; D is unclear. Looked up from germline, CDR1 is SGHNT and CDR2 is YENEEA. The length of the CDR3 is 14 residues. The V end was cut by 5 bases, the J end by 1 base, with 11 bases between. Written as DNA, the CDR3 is TGTGCCAGCAGCCCCGGACCGCCGAACACTGAAGCTTTCTTT. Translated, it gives CASSPGPPNTEAFF. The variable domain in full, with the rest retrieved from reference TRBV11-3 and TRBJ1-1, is EAGVVQSPRYKIIEKKQPVAFWCNPISGHNTLYWYLQNLGQGPELLIRYENEEAVDDSQLPKDRFSAERLKGVDSTLKIQPAELGDSAVYLCASSPGPPNTEAFFGQGTRLTVV.

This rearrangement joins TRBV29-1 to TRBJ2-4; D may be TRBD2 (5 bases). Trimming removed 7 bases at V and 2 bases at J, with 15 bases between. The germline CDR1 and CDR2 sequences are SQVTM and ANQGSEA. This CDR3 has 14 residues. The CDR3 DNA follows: TGCAGCGCGACGGACCGGGGATCCAAAAACATTCAGTACTTC. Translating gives CSATDRGSKNIQYF.

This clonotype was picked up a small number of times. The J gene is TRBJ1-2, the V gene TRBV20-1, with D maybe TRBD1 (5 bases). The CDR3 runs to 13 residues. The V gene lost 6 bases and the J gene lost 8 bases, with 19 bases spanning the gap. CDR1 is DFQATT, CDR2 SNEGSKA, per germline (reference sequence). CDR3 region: CSAIRGGFGGYTF. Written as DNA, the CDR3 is TGCAGTGCCATCCGGGGGGGGTTCGGAGGCTACACCTTC.

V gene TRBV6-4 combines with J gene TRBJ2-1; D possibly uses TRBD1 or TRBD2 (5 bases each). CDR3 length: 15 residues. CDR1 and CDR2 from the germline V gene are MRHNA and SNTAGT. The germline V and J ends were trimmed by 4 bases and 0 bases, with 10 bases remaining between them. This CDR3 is CASSAGTGSYNEQFF. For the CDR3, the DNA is TGTGCCAGCAGTGCTGGGACGGGCTCCTACAATGAGCAGTTCTTC.

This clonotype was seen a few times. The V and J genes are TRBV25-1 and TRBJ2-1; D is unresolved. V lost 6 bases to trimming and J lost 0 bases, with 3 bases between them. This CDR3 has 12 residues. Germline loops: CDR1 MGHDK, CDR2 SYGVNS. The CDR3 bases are TGTGCCAGCAGGCCCTCCTACAATGAGCAGTTCTTC. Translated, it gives CASRPSYNEQFF. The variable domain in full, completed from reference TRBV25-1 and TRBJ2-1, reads EADIYQTPRYLVIGTGKKITLECSQTMGHDKMYWYQQDPGMELHLIHYSYGVNSTEKGDLSSESTVSRIRTEHFPLTLESARPSHTSQYLCASRPSYNEQFFGPGTRLTVL.

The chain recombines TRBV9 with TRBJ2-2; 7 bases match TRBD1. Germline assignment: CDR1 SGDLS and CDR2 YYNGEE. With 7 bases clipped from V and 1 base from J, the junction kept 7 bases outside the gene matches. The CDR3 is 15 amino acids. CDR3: CASRRGGENTGELFF. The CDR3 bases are TGTGCCAGCCGACGAGGGGGCGAGAACACCGGGGAGCTGTTTTTT.